Here is one T cell receptor beta chain with its context. The data are from a study of blood T cell repertoires in COVID-19. The V gene end was trimmed by 0 bases and the J gene end by 5 bases; junction bases not matched to a gene: 9. Germline CDR1 and CDR2: SGHDN and FVKESK. The CDR3 sequence is 17 residues long. Clones were read by immunoSEQ multiplex PCR, and TCRdb kept only the in-frame ones, dropping some. Among fewer than 300,000 clones listed, 90% were seen once. J is TRBJ2-3 and V is TRBV14; 9 bases fit TRBD2. The specimen sequenced was PBMCs or T cells enriched from blood (not recorded which). The clonotype comes from a woman in her 30s who had recovered from COVID-19. CDR3 nucleotide sequence: TGTGCCAGCAGCCAAGATTTTGCGGGAGGGCCTCTAGATACGCAGTATTTT. Translation: CASSQDFAGGPLDTQYF.